This T cell receptor beta chain was observed in a study of cytomegalovirus exposure and HLA in healthy donors. Study summary: The same platform was used for the 100 to 150 validation repertoires and the roughly 640 first-cohort repertoires, a later analysis reported. Study results and caveats: Testing in vitro showed a few CMV-associated chains specific for CMV antigens. The TCR clusters that emerged in the first cohort tended, a later analysis found, to co-occur in the approximately 120 validation repertoires. The study listed under 200 cytomegalovirus-associated TCR beta chains.

With regard to this clone: Its antigen is as yet unknown.

Germline loops: CDR1 LNHDA, CDR2 SQIVND (reference sequence). With V trimmed by 5 bases and J by 4 bases, 3 bases remained unmatched. CDR3 length equals 14 residues. Profiled with immunoSEQ multiplex PCR; TCRdb holds only in-frame clones, not every one. In the table there are 150,000 to 200,000 clones, approximately 88% of which are singletons. The TCR comes from a young man in good health and CMV-seropositive. The chain has TRBV19 and TRBJ2-7; 12 bases match TRBD1. The specimen was PBMCs. For the CDR3, the DNA is TGTGCCAGTAGTTGGGGACAGGGGGCTTACGAGCAGTACTTC. It encodes CASSWGQGAYEQYF.